The 4 T cell receptor delta chains reported below all come from one sample, sequenced in a study of gamma-delta chains in newborns, infants, children. TCRdb re-called the reads via CATT. The sample holds roughly 6,500 delta-chain clones, around 1.9% seen once. Sequenced material: blood. Receptors were obtained from a child who was a newborn, infant or young child, either healthy, febrile or measles-vaccinated (not recorded which).

Points on this clone: The translation of this DNA and the TCRdb protein of a much larger clone differ at residue 12, probably owing to a read error; the protein shown here is translated from the DNA. The rearrangement joins TRDV2 to TRDJ3; weak D call: TRDD3 (5 bases). CDR1 and CDR2 (germline): GEAIGNYY, EKD. The length of the CDR3 is 19 residues. The CDR3 sequence: CACDTAGGPSSRDTRQMFF. The CDR3 nucleotides read TGTGCCTGTGACACCGCCGGGGGCCCCAGCTCCAGGGACACCCGACAGATGTTTTTC.

This clone has a count of ten or more. The chain couples TRDV2 to TRDJ3; 7 bases are shared with TRDD3. CDR1 GEAIGNYY and CDR2 EKD come from the germline V gene. The CDR3 length is 21 residues. V was clipped by 0 bases and J by 0 bases; unmatched bases: 13. The CDR3, as DNA: TGTGCCTGTGACACCGTGGGGATAACTCGCCCAAGCTCCTGGGACACCCGACAGATGTTTTTC. Its translation is CACDTVGITRPSSWDTRQMFF.

This chain connects TRDV2 to TRDJ2, with D maybe TRDD3 (5 bases). CDR3 length: 14 amino acids. The V gene lost 0 bases and the J gene lost 4 bases, with 8 bases spanning the gap. Germline CDR1 GEAIGNYY, CDR2 EKD. CDR3 DNA: TGTGCCTGTGACACCGTTTGGGGGACAGCACAACTCTTCTTT. Its protein product is CACDTVWGTAQLFF.

By sample fraction, this clone is medium-sized. The gene calls are TRDV2 and TRDJ2, with 10 nucleotides matching TRDD3. CDR3 size: 14 residues. The trim removed 0 bases at V and 6 bases at J, leaving 0 bases unmatched. From germline, CDR1 is GEAIGNYY and CDR2 EKD. CDR3: CACDTWGIPAQLFF. For the CDR3, the DNA is TGTGCCTGTGACACCTGGGGGATACCAGCACAACTCTTCTTT.